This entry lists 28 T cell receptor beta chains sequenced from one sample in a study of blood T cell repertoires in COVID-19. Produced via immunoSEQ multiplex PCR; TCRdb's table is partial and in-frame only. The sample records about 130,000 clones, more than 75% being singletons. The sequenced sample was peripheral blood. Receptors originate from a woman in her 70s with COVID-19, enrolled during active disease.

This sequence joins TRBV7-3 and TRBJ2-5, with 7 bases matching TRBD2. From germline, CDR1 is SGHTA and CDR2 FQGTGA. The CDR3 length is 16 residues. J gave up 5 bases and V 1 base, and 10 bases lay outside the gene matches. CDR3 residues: CASSLKSGAGMETQYF. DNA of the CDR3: TGTGCCAGCAGCTTAAAAAGCGGGGCAGGGATGGAGACCCAGTACTTC.

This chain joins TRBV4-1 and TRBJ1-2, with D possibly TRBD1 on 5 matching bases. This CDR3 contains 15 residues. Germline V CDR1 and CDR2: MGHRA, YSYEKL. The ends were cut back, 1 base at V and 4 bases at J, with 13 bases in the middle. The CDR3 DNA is TGCGCCAGCAGCCAAGGGCAGGGAGGGATCTATGGCTACACCTTC. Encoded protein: CASSQGQGGIYGYTF.

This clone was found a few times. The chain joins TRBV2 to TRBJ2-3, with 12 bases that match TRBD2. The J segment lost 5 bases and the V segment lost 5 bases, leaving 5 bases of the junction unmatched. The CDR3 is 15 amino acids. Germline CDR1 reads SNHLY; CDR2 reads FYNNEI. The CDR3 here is CASSLLAGGLDTQYF. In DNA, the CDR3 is TGTGCCAGCAGTTTACTAGCGGGGGGTCTAGATACGCAGTATTTT.

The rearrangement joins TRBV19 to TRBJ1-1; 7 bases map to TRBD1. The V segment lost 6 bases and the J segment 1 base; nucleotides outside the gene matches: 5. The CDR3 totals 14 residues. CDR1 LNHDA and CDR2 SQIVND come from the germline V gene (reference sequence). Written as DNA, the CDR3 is TGTGCCAGTAGGGCGGACAGGAGGAACACTGAAGCTTTCTTT. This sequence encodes CASRADRRNTEAFF.

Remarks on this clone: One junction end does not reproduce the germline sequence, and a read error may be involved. Here the CDR3 DNA reads TGCGCCAGCAGCCCTCAGAGGTACACTGTAGCTTTCTTT. It specifies CASSPQRYTVAFF. The chain carries TRBV4-3 and TRBJ1-1; no reliable D call. CDR3 length: 13 residues. Germline assignment: CDR1 LGHNA and CDR2 YSLEER.

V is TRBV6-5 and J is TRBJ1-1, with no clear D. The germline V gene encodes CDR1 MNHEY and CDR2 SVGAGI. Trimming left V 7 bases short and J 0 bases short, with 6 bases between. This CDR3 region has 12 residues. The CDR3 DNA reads TGTGCCAGCAAGAGCATGAACACTGAAGCTTTCTTT. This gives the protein CASKSMNTEAFF.

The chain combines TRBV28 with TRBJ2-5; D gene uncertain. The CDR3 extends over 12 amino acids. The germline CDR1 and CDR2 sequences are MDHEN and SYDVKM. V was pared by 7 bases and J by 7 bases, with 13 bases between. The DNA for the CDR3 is TGTGCCAGCAAAGGTCCCGGCGGGACCCAGTACTTC. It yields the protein CASKGPGGTQYF.

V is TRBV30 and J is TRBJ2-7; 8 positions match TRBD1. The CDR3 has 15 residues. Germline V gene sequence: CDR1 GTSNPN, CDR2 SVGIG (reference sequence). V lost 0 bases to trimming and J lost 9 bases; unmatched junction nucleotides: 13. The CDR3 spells CAWSVGGQASIGQYF. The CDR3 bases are TGTGCCTGGAGTGTAGGGGGACAGGCCAGCATCGGGCAGTACTTC.

The CDR3 loop is CAWSKLVPNTEAFF. CDR3 coding DNA: TGTGCCTGGAGTAAACTAGTCCCGAACACTGAAGCTTTCTTT. The V gene is TRBV30, the J gene TRBJ1-1, with D hard to call. V lost 2 bases and J 1 base, leaving 11 bases between the germline ends. The length of the CDR3 is 14 residues. The germline CDR1 and CDR2 sequences are GTSNPN and SVGIG (reference sequence).

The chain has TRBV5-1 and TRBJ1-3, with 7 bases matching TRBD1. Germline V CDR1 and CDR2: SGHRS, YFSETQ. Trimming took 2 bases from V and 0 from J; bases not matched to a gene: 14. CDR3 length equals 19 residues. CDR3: CASSLLNTGQALSGNTIYF. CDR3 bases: TGCGCCAGCAGCTTACTGAATACCGGACAGGCCCTCTCTGGAAACACCATATATTTT.

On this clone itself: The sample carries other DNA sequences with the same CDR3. CDR3 residues: CASSLGQSNYGYTF. DNA for the CDR3: TGCGCCAGCAGCTTGGGACAGTCTAACTATGGCTACACCTTC. The chain employs TRBV5-1 and TRBJ1-2, with D maybe TRBD1 (5 bases). V lost 0 bases and J 0 bases, leaving 6 bases between the germline ends. The CDR3 loop spans 14 amino acids. Germline loops: CDR1 SGHRS, CDR2 YFSETQ.

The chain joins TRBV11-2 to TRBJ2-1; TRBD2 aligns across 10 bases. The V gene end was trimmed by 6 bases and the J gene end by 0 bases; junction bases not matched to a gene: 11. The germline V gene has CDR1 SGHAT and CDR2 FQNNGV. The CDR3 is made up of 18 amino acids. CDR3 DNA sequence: TGTGCCAGCAGGGGGGGAACTAGCGGGGCCCCCTCCTACAATGAGCAGTTCTTC. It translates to CASRGGTSGAPSYNEQFF.

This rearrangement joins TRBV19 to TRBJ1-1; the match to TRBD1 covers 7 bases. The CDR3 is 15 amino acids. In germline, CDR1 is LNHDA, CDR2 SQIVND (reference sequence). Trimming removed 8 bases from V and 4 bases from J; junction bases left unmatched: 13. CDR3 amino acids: CASVDRDRVGTEAFF. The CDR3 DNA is TGTGCCAGTGTAGACCGCGACAGGGTCGGCACTGAAGCTTTCTTT.

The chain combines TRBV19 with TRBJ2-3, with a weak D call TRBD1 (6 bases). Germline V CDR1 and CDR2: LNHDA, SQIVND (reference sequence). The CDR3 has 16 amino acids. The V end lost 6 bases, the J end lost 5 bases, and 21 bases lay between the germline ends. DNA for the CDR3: TGTGCCAGTAGCAATGTGGGGGCTCCGGTTGTAGATACGCAGTATTTT. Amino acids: CASSNVGAPVVDTQYF.

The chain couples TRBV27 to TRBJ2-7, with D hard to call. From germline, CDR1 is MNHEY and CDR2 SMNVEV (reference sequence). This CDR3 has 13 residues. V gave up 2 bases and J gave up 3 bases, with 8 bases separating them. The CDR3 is CASSLTRGYEQYF. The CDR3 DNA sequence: TGTGCCAGCAGTTTAACTCGCGGCTACGAGCAGTACTTC.

DNA for the CDR3: TGTGCCAGCTCACCACCCTCGGGGGGCGTACAGAACACAGATACGCAGTATTTT. As protein: CASSPPSGGVQNTDTQYF. The rearrangement links TRBV18 to TRBJ2-3, with D perhaps matching TRBD2 (7 bases). Germline V lookup: CDR1 KGHSH, CDR2 LQKENI. V lost 0 bases and J lost 2, with 18 bases in between. The CDR3 has 18 residues.

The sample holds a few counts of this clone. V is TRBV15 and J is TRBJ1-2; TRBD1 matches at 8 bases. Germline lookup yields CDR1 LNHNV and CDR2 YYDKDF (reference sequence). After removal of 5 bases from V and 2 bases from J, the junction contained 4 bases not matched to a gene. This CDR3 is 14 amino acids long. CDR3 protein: CATSRRQGNYGYTF. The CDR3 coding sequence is TGTGCCACCAGCCGGAGACAGGGGAACTATGGCTACACCTTC.

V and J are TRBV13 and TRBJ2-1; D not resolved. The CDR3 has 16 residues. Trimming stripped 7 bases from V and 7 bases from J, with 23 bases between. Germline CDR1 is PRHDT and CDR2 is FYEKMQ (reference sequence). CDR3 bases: TGTGCCAGCACCCCCTATAGCCTTCTCGTTTGGAATGAGCAGTTCTTC. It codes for CASTPYSLLVWNEQFF.

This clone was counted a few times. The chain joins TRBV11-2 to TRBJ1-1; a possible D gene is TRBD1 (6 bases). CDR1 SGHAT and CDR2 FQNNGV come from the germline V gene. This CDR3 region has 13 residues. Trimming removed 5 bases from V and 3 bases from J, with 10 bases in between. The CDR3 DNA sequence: TGTGCCAGCAGCCCACGGACAGACACTGAAGCTTTCTTT. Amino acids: CASSPRTDTEAFF.

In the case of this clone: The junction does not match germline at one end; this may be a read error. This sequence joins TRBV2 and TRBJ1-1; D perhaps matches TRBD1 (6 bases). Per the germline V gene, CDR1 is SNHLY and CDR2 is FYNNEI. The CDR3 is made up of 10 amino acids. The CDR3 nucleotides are TGTGCCAGCAGCACGACACAGGGACTCTTT. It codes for CASSTTQGLF.

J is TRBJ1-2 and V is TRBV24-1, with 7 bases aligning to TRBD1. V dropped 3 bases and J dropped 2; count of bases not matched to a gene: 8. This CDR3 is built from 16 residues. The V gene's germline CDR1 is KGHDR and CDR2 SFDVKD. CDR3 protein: CATSDPYRTGNYGYTF. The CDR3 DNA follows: TGTGCCACCAGTGATCCCTACCGGACAGGCAACTATGGCTACACCTTC.

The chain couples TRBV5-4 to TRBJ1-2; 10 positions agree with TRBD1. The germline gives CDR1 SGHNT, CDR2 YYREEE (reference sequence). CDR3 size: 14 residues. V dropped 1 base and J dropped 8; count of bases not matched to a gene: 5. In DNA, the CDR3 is TGTGCCAGCAGCTTGAAAGGACAGGGGGTCGGCTACACCTTC. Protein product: CASSLKGQGVGYTF. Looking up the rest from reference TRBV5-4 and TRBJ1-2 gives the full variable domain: ETGVTQSPTHLIKTRGQQVTLRCSSQSGHNTVSWYQQALGQGPQFIFQYYREEENGRGNFPPRFSGLQFPNYSSELNVNALELDDSALYLCASSLKGQGVGYTFGSGTRLTVV.

The CDR3 region has the DNA TGTGCCAGCAGGATGGCAGGGGGCTACGAGCAGTACTTC. It specifies CASRMAGGYEQYF. The V gene is TRBV27, the J gene TRBJ2-7, with 7 bases lining up with TRBD1. The CDR3 has 13 amino acids. Germline V gene data show CDR1 as MNHEY and CDR2 as SMNVEV (reference sequence). V shed 6 bases, J shed 3 bases, and the junction held 5 bases outside the gene matches.

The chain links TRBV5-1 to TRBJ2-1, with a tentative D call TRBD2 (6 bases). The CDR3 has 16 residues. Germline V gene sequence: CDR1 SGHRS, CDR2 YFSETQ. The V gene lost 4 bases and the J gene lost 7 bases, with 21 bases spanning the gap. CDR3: CASSPRGSGVINEQFF. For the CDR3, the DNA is TGCGCCAGCAGCCCCCGTGGTAGCGGAGTGATTAATGAGCAGTTCTTC.

The CDR3 loop reads CAWSPPGGRETQYF. DNA of the CDR3: TGTGCCTGGAGTCCCCCAGGGGGCAGGGAGACCCAGTACTTC. The chain has TRBV30 and TRBJ2-5, with TRBD1 matching 8 bases. The junction had 7 bases not matched to a gene; V was cut back by 2 bases and J by 5 bases. There are 14 residues in the CDR3. The germline CDR1 and CDR2 sequences are GTSNPN and SVGIG (reference sequence).

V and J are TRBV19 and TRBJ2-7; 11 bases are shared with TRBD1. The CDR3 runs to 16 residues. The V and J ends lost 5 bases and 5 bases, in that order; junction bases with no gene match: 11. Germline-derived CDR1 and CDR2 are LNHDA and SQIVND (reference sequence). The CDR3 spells CASSFRDRGVSHEQYF. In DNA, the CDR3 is TGTGCCAGTAGTTTCCGGGACAGGGGGGTGTCCCACGAGCAGTACTTC.

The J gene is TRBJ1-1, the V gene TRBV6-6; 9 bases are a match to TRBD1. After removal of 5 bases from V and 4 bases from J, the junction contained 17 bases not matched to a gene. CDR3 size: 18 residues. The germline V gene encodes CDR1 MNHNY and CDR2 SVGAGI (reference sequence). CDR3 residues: CASSLRRPGQGRGTEAFF. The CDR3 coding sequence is TGTGCCAGCAGTCTACGCAGACCGGGACAGGGCCGAGGCACTGAAGCTTTCTTT.

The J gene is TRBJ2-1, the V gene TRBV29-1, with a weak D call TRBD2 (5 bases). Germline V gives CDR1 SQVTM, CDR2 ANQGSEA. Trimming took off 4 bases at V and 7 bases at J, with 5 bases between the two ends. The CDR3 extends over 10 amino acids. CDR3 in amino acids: CSVGTNEQFF. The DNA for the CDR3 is TGCAGCGTTGGGACTAATGAGCAGTTCTTC.